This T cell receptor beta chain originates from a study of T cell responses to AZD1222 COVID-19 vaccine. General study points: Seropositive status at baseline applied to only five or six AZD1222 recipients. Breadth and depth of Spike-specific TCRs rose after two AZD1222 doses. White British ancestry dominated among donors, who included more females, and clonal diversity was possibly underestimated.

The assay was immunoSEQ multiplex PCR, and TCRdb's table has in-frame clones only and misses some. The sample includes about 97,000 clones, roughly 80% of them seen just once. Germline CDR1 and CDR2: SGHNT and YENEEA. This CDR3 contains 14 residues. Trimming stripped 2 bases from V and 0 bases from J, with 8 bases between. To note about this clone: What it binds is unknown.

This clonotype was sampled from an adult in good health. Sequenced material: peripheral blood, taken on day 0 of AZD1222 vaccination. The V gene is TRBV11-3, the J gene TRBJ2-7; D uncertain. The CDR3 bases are TGTGCCAGCAGCTTATCGGACGGCTCCTACGAGCAGTACTTC. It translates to CASSLSDGSYEQYF.